Given below is one T cell receptor (beta chain) in context. As to time point: pretreatment peripheral blood. This entry is derived from a study of PD-L1 blockade in urothelial cancer. Whole-study context: Blood samples had a median of around 150,000 T cells.

Produced via immunoSEQ multiplex PCR; TCRdb's table is partial and in-frame only. The repertoire holds tens of thousands of clones, with approximately 88% as singletons. Germline CDR1 MGHDK, CDR2 SYGVNS. V shed 0 bases and J 11 bases; nucleotides not matched to a gene: 7. The CDR3 length is 14 residues. This rearrangement joins TRBV25-1 to TRBJ2-4; TRBD1 matches at 7 bases. This clonotype was sampled from a woman aged 55-69 years with urothelial cancer. The specimen comprised PBMCs, sampled around atezolizumab (anti-PD-L1) treatment. The CDR3 nucleotides are TGTGCCAGCAGTGAATATGGGCAAGGGGGCCTTCAGTACTTC. Translated, it gives CASSEYGQGGLQYF.